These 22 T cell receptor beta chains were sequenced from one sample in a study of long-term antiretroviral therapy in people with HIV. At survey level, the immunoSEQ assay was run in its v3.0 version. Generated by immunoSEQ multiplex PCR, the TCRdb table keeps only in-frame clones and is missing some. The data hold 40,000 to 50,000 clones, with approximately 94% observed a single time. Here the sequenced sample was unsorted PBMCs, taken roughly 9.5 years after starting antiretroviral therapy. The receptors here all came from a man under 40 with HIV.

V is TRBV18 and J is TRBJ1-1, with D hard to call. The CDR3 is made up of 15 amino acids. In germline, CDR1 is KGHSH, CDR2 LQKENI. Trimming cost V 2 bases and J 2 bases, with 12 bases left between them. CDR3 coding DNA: TGTGCCAGCTCACCAGAAGCGGATTTTAACACTGAAGCTTTCTTT. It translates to CASSPEADFNTEAFF. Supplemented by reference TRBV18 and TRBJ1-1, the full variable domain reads NAGVMQNPRHLVRRRGQEARLRCSPMKGHSHVYWYRQLPEEGLKFMVYLQKENIIDESGMPKERFSAEFPKEGPSILRIQQVVRGDSAAYFCASSPEADFNTEAFFGQGTRLTVV.

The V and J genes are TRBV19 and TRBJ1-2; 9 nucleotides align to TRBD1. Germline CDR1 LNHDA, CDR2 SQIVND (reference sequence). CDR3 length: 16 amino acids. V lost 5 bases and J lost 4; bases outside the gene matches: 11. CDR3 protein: CASSDKGTGILYGYTF. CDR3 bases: TGTGCCAGTAGTGACAAAGGGACAGGGATTCTCTATGGCTACACCTTC.

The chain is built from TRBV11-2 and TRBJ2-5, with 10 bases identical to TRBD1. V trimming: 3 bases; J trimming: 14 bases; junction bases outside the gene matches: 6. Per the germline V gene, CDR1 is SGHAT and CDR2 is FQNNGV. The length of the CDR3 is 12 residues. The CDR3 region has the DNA TGTGCCAGCAGCTTTTCAGGGACAGGGGACTACTTC. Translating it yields CASSFSGTGDYF.

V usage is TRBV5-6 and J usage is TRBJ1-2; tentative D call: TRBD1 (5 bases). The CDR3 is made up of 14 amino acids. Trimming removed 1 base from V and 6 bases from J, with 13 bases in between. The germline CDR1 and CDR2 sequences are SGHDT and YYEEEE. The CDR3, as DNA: TGTGCCAGCAGCTTGTGGCAGGGATTGGATGGCTACACCTTC. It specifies CASSLWQGLDGYTF.

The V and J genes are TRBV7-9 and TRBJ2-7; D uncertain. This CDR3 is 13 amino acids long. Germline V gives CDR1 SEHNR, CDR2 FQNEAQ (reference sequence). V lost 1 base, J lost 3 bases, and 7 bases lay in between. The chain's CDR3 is CASSLEHFYEQYF. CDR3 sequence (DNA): TGTGCCAGCAGCTTAGAACACTTCTACGAGCAGTACTTC.

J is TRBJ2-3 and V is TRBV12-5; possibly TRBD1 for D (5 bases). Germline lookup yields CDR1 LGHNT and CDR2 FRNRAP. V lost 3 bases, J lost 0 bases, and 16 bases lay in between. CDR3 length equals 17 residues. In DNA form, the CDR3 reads TGTGCTAGTGGTTTCGGCGTAACAGGCAGTAGCACAGATACGCAGTATTTT. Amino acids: CASGFGVTGSSTDTQYF.

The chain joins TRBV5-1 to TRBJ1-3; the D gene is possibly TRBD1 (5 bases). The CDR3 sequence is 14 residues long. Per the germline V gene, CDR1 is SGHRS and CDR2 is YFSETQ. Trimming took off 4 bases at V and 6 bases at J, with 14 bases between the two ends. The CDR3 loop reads CASSPGGDLNTIYF. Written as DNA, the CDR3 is TGCGCCAGCAGCCCCGGGGGGGACTTAAACACCATATATTTT.

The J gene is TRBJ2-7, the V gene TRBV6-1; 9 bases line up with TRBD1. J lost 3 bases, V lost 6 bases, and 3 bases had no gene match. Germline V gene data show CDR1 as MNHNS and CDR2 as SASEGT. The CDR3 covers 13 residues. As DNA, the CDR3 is TGTGCCAGCAGCTCGGACAGGGGCTACGAGCAGTACGTC. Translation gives CASSSDRGYEQYV.

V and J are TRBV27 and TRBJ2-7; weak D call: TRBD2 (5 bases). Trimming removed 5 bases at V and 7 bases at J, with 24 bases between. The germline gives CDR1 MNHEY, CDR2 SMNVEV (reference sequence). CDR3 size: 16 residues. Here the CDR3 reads CASSPASGGGVREQYF. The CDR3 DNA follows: TGTGCCAGCAGTCCCGCCAGCGGCGGCGGAGTACGTGAGCAGTACTTC.

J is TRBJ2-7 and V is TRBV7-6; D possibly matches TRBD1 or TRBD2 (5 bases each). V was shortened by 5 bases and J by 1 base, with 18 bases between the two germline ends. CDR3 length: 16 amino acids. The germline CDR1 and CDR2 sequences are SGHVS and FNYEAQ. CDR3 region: CASSLKPGRLSYEQYV. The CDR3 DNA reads TGTGCCAGCAGCCTAAAGCCGGGACGGCTGTCCTACGAGCAGTACGTC.

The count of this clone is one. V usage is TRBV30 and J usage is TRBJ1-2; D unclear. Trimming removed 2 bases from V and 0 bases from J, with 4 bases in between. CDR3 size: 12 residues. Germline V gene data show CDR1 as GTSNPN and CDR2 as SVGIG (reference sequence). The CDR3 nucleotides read TGTGCCTGGAGTCGGGCTAACTATGGCTACACCTTC. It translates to CAWSRANYGYTF.

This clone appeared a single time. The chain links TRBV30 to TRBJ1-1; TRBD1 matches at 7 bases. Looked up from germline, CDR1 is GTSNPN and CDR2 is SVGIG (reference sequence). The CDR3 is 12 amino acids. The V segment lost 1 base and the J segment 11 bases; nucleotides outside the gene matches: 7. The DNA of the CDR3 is TGTGCCTGGAGTGGAGGTGGGACAGTTGCTTTCTTT. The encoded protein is CAWSGGGTVAFF.

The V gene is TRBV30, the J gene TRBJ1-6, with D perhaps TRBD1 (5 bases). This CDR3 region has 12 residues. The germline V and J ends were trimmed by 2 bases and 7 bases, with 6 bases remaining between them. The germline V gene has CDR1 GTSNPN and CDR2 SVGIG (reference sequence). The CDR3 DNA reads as TGTGCCTGGAGTAAGGGGAATTCACCCCTCCACTTT. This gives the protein CAWSKGNSPLHF.

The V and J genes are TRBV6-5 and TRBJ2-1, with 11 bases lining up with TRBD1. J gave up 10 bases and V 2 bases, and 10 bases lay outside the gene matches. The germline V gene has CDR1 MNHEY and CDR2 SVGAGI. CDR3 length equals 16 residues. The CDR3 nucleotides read TGTGCCAGCAGTTACGCGGGACAGGGGGTGAGTGGAGAGCAGTTCTTC. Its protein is CASSYAGQGVSGEQFF.

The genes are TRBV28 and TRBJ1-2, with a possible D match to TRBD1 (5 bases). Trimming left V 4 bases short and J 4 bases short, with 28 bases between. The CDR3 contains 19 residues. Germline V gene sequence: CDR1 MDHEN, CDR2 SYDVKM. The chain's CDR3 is CASSYRMSGVRARGYGYTF. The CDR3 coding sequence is TGTGCCAGCAGTTATCGTATGTCGGGGGTGAGGGCGAGAGGCTATGGCTACACCTTC.

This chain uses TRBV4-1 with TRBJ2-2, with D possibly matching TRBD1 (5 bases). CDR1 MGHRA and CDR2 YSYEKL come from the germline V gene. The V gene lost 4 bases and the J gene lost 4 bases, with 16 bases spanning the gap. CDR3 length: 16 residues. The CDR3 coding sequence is TGCGCCAGCAGCCGAAAGGACATGGGATTCACCGGGGAGCTGTTTTTT. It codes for CASSRKDMGFTGELFF.

The CDR3 nucleotides are TGTGCCAGCTCAACACAGGGAGCTAACTATGGCTACACCTTC. Encoded protein: CASSTQGANYGYTF. The chain combines TRBV18 with TRBJ1-2, with TRBD1 as a possible D gene (6 bases). The CDR3 covers 14 residues. The V gene's germline CDR1 is KGHSH and CDR2 LQKENI. Deletions cut 5 bases from V and 0 bases from J, with 10 bases between.

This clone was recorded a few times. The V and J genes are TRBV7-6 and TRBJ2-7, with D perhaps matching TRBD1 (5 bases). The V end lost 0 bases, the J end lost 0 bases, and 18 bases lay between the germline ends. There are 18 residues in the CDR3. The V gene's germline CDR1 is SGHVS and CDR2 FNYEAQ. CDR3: CASSLAHYGALISYEQYV. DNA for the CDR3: TGTGCCAGCAGCTTAGCGCATTATGGGGCCCTGATCTCCTACGAGCAGTACGTC.

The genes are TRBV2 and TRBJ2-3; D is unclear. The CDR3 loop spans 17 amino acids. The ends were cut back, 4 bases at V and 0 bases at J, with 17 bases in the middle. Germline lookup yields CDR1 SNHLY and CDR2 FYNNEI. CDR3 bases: TGTGCCAGCAGTGGGGAAGTGGGTCGGCTTAGCACAGATACGCAGTATTTT. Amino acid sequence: CASSGEVGRLSTDTQYF.

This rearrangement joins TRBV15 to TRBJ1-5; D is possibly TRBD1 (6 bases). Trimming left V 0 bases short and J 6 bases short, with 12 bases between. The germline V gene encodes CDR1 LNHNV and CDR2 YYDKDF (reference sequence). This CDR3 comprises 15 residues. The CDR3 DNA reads TGTGCCACCAGCAGAGATGCGGGGGCAGCTCAGCCCCAGCATTTT. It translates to CATSRDAGAAQPQHF.

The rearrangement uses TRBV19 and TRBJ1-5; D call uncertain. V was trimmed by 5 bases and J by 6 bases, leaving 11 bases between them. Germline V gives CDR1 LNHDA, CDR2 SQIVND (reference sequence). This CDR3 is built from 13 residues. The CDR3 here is CASSSLLVQPQHF. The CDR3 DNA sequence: TGTGCCAGTAGTTCGTTACTAGTTCAGCCCCAGCATTTT.

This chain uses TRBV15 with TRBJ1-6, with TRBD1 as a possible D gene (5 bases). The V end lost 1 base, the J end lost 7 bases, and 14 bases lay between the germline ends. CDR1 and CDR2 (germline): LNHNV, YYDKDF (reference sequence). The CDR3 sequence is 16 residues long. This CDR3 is CATSRGGGGRNSPLHF. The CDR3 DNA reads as TGTGCCACCAGCAGAGGCGGGGGGGGTAGGAATTCACCCCTCCACTTT.